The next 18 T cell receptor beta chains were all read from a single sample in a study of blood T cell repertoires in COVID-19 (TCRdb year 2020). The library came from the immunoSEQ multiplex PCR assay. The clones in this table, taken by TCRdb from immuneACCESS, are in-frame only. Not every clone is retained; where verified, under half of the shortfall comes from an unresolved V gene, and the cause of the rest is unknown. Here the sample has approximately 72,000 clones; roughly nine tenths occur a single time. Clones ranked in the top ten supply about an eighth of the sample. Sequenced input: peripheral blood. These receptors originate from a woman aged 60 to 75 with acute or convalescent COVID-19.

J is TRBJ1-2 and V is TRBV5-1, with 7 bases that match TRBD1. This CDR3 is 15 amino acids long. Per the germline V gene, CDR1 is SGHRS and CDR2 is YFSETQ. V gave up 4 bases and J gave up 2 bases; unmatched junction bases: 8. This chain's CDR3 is CASSATGDNNYGYTF. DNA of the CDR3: TGCGCCAGCAGCGCAACAGGGGACAACAACTATGGCTACACCTTC.

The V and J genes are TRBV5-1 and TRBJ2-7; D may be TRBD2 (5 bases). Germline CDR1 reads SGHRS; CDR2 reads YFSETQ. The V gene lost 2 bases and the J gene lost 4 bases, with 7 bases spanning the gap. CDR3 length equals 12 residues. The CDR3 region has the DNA TGCGCCAGCAGCTTCCCGGGGTACGAGCAGTACTTC. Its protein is CASSFPGYEQYF.

The CDR3 region is CAWNGPGTTDTQYF. The CDR3 nucleotides are TGTGCCTGGAATGGGCCAGGAACCACAGATACGCAGTATTTT. The chain recombines TRBV30 with TRBJ2-3; D remains unclear. The CDR3 has 14 residues. The ends were cut back, 4 bases at V and 2 bases at J, with 13 bases in the middle. CDR1 is GTSNPN and CDR2 is SVGIG in the germline V gene (reference sequence).

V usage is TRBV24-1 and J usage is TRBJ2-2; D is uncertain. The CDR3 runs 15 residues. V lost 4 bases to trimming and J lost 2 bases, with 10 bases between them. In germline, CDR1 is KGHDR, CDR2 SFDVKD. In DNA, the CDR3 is TGTGCCACCAGTGACCTGAGGTCTAACACCGGGGAGCTGTTTTTT. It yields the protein CATSDLRSNTGELFF.

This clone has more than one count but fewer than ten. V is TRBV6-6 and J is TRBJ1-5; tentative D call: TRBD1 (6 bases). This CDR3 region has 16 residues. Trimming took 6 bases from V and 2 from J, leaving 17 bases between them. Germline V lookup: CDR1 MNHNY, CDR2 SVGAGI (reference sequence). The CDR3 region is CASSPLYRVGNQPQHF. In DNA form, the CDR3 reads TGTGCCAGCAGCCCGCTTTACAGGGTGGGCAATCAGCCCCAGCATTTT.

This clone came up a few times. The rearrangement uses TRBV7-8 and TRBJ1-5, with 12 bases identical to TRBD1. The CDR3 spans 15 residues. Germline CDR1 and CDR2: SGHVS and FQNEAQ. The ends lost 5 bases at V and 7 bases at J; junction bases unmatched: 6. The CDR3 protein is CASSAGTGGGQPQHF. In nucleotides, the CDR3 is TGTGCCAGCAGCGCCGGGACAGGGGGCGGACAGCCCCAGCATTTT.

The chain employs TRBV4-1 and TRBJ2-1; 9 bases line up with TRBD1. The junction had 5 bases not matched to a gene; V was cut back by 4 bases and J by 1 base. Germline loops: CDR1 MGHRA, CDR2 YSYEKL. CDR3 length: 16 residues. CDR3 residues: CASSRGQGKSYNEQFF. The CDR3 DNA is TGCGCCAGCAGCCGAGGACAGGGGAAATCCTACAATGAGCAGTTCTTC.

The CDR3 bases are TGTGCCAGCAGCCAAGGCCGGCTCCAGGCCCCGACTGAGCAGTTCTTC. Translated: CASSQGRLQAPTEQFF. V usage is TRBV3-1 (or the pseudogene TRBV3-2) and J usage is TRBJ2-1; D gene ambiguous. The CDR3 sequence is 16 residues long. The germline V gene has CDR1 LGHDT and CDR2 YNNKEL (reference sequence). Trimming shortened V by 1 base and J by 9 bases, and 19 bases separated the two germline ends.

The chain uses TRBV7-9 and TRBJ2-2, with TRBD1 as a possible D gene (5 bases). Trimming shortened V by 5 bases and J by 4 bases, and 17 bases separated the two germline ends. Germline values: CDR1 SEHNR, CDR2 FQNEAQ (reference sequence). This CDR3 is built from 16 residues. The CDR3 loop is CASSQSAGRFTGELFF. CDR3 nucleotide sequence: TGTGCCAGCAGCCAGTCGGCAGGGCGTTTCACCGGGGAGCTGTTTTTT.

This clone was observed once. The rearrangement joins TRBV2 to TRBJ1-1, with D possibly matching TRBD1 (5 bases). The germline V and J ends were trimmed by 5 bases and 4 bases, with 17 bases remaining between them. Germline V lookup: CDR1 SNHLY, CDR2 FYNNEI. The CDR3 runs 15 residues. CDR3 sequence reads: CASSPRARVITEAFF. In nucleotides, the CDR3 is TGTGCCAGCAGTCCTCGGGCCAGGGTAATCACTGAAGCTTTCTTT.

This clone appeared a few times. DNA for the CDR3: TGTGCCAGCAGCCTTCCCTATGGGCGGGGCCAAGAGACCCAGTACTTC. This encodes CASSLPYGRGQETQYF. V usage is TRBV3-1 (or the pseudogene TRBV3-2) and J usage is TRBJ2-5; D is possibly TRBD2 (6 bases). CDR3 length equals 16 residues. The germline V gene has CDR1 LGHDT and CDR2 YNNKEL (reference sequence). Trimming removed 4 bases from V and 1 base from J, with 16 bases in between.

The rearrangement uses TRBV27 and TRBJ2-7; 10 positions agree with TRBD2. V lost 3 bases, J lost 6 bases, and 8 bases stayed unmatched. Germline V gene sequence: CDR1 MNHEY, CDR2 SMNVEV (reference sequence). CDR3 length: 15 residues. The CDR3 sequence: CASSFPGTSVGEQYF. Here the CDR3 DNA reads TGTGCCAGCAGTTTCCCCGGGACTAGCGTTGGCGAGCAGTACTTC.

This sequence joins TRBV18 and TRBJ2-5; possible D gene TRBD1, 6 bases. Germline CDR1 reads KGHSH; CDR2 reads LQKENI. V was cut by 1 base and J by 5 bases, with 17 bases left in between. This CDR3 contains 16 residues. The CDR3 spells CASSPLLDSSLETQYF. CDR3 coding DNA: TGTGCCAGCTCACCACTCTTGGACAGCTCTTTGGAGACCCAGTACTTC.

The DNA for the CDR3 is TGTGCCAGCAGCCTACCCCCTGCCCAGGGTAGTGGCTACACCTTC. This sequence encodes CASSLPPAQGSGYTF. V gene TRBV6-1 combines with J gene TRBJ1-2, with TRBD1 as a possible D gene (5 bases). The CDR3 covers 15 residues. The ends were cut back, 6 bases at V and 7 bases at J, with 21 bases in the middle. Germline assignment: CDR1 MNHNS and CDR2 SASEGT.

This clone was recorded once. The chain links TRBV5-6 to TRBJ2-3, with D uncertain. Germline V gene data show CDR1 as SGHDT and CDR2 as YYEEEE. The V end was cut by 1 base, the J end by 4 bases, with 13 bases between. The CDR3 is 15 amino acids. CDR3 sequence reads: CASSLRRLLADTQYF. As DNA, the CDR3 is TGTGCCAGCAGCTTGAGGCGACTCCTCGCAGATACGCAGTATTTT.

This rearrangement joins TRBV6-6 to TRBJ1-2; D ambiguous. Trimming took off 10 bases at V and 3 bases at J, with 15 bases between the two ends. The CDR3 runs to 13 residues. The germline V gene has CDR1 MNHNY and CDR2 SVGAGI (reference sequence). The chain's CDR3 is CAILIGEDYGYTF. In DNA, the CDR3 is TGTGCCATCCTCATTGGGGAGGACTATGGCTACACCTTC.

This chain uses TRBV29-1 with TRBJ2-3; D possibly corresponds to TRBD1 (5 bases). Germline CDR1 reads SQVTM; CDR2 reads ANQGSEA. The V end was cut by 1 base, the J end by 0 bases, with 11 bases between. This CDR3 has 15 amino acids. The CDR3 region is CSVEGGPVSTDTQYF. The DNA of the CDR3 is TGCAGCGTTGAAGGGGGCCCCGTGAGCACAGATACGCAGTATTTT.

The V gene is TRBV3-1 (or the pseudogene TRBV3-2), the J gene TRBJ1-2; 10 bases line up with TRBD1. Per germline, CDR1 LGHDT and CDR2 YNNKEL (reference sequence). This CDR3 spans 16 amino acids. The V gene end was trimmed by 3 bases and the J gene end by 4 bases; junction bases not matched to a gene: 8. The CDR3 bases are TGTGCCAGCAGCCATCACACCGGGACAGGGGTCTATGGCTACACCTTC. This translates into CASSHHTGTGVYGYTF.